This T cell receptor (beta chain) came from a study of early T cells in non-severe SARS-CoV-2 infection. Study-level background: Unsorted whole blood bulk RNA was sequenced, with unpaired chains.

Individual cDNA molecules were tagged with unique molecular identifiers, the study reported. MiXCR, applied by TCRdb to the 5' RACE reads, yields one record per CDR3 protein. The sample consists of 35,000 to 50,000 distinct CDR3 sequences, approximately 5.9% of them appearing once. This clonotype was observed at least ten times. CDR3 length: 15 residues. The ends lost 5 bases at V and 2 bases at J; junction bases unmatched: 7. CDR1 SGHAT and CDR2 FQNNGV come from the germline V gene. This receptor was identified in an adult who was a healthcare worker with PCR-confirmed SARS-CoV-2 infection or an uninfected control (not recorded which). The chain couples TRBV11-2 to TRBJ1-1; 8 bases match TRBD1. Sequenced here: whole blood, sampled at baseline. For the CDR3, the DNA is TGTGCCAGCAGCCCGCTACAGGGGGTCAACACTGAAGCTTTCTTT. Protein product: CASSPLQGVNTEAFF. Full variable domain (missing parts from reference TRBV11-2 and TRBJ1-1): EAGVAQSPRYKIIEKRQSVAFWCNPISGHATLYWYQQILGQGPKLLIQFQNNGVVDDSQLPKDRFSAERLKGVDSTLKIQPAKLEDSAVYLCASSPLQGVNTEAFFGQGTRLTVV.